These T cell receptor beta chains were read from a single sample in a study of cytomegalovirus exposure and HLA in healthy donors. Sequencing was performed with immunoSEQ multiplex PCR; in TCRdb, only in-frame clones are kept and a portion is missing. Of some 150,000 clones listed, around nine tenths are singletons. Sequencing input: PBMCs. Receptor source: a woman between 25 and 40 years old in good health and CMV-seronegative. CDR3s include the opening cysteine and the closing phenylalanine or tryptophan. A D gene is named only where the DNA matches it firmly. Clone size is shown for a subset of rows, as once, few, many or a class of expanded clone.

NA TRBJ2-7 12 TRBV7-9 NA TGTGCCAGCTCCCAGGGCCCCTACGAGCAGTACTTC CASSQGPYEQYF
TRBD1 TRBJ1-2 14 TRBV4-2 few TGTGCCAGCAACGACAGGGGGTACAACTATGGCTACACCTTC CASNDRGYNYGYTF
NA TRBJ1-6 12 TRBV5-4 NA TGTGCCAGCAGCACGGGAAATTCACCCCTCCACTTT CASSTGNSPLHF
NA TRBJ1-6 14 TRBV6-5 few TGTGCCAGCAGGGCGACAGCTTACGGTTCACCCCTCCACTTT CASRATAYGSPLHF
NA TRBJ1-4 14 TRBV19 NA TGTGCCAGTAGTATGGGGGCCTCTAATGAAAAACTGTTTTTT CASSMGASNEKLFF
TRBD1 TRBJ1-1 17 TRBV6-1 NA TGTGCCAGCAGTGATTCCGGGACAGGGCTGATGAACACTGAAGCTTTCTTT CASSDSGTGLMNTEAFF
NA TRBJ2-1 14 TRBV27 NA TGTGCCAGCAGTTTTTCTGGGGGGAATAGTGAGCAGTTCTTC CASSFSGGNSEQFF
NA TRBJ1-5 13 TRBV7-6 NA TGTGCCAGCAGCTTCGCTAACGATCAGCCCCAGCATTTT CASSFANDQPQHF
NA TRBJ2-7 18 TRBV11-2 NA TGTGCCAGCAGCTTATTGCGGCCCGACGCCTTGATCACCTACGAGCAGTACTTC CASSLLRPDALITYEQYF
NA TRBJ1-1 14 TRBV27 NA TGTGCCAGCGGCTCCGGTTGGGAGGACACTGAAGCTTTCTTT CASGSGWEDTEAFF
NA TRBJ1-2 16 TRBV2 NA TGTGCCAGCAGTGAAGCGCTCAAGGGGGTTAACTATGGCTACACCTTC CASSEALKGVNYGYTF
NA TRBJ2-1 15 TRBV5-6 NA TGTGCCAGCAGCTTGGGCTTCGGGGGATACAATGAGCAGTTCTTC CASSLGFGGYNEQFF
NA TRBJ1-5 17 TRBV27 NA TGTGCCAGCCGGAGGAGGGGAGAACCGAATAGCAATCAGCCCCAGCATTTT CASRRRGEPNSNQPQHF
TRBD2 TRBJ2-2 19 TRBV13 NA TGTGCCAGCAGCCCATGGGTCGGGGCTAGCGGGGGGGCCATCGGGGAGCTGTTTTTT CASSPWVGASGGAIGELFF
NA TRBJ1-6 16 TRBV19 NA TGTGCCAGTAGTTTCGGGCCGGGGACCTATAATTCACCCCTCCACTTT CASSFGPGTYNSPLHF
TRBD2 TRBJ2-7 14 TRBV5-4 NA TGTGCCAGCAAGAAGCGGGGGGGCCCCAACGAGCAGTACTTC CASKKRGGPNEQYF
TRBD1 TRBJ2-7 14 TRBV4-3 NA TGCGCCAGCAGCCACGGGACAGGGACCTACGAGCAGTACTTC CASSHGTGTYEQYF
TRBD1 TRBJ1-3 15 TRBV11-2 NA TGTGCCAGCAGTATTACAGGGGCGTCTGGAAACACCATATATTTT CASSITGASGNTIYF
TRBD2 TRBJ2-5 15 TRBV7-2 NA TGTGCCAGCAGCTTAGTTAGCGGGGGGGCAGAGACCCAGTACTTC CASSLVSGGAETQYF
TRBD2 TRBJ2-7 16 TRBV6-5 NA TGTGCCAGCAGTTACGACCCCGGGACTAACTCCTACGAGCAGTACTTC CASSYDPGTNSYEQYF
NA TRBJ2-7 13 TRBV18 NA TGTGCCAGCTCACCATCAGGGTCCTACGAGCAGTACTTC CASSPSGSYEQYF
NA TRBJ1-1 11 TRBV29-1 NA TGCAGCGTTGTTTTGGGGTCAGGGGCTTTCTTT CSVVLGSGAFF
NA TRBJ1-2 12 TRBV4-1 NA TGCGCCAGCAGCCAAGAGGGAGATGGCTACACCTTC CASSQEGDGYTF
NA TRBJ1-2 15 TRBV14 NA TGTGCCAGCAGCCTCCTCGAACACGGGAACTATGGCTACACCTTC CASSLLEHGNYGYTF
TRBD1 TRBJ2-7 14 TRBV14 NA TGTGCCAGCAGCCAAGGACAGGGAAGGTACGAGCAGTACTTC CASSQGQGRYEQYF
NA TRBJ2-5 14 TRBV5-1 NA TGCGCCAGCGCGGCGGGGGCAACCCAAGAGACCCAGTACTTC CASAAGATQETQYF
TRBD1 TRBJ2-7 14 TRBV30 NA TGTGCCTGGAGTCTCGGGACAGGGACCGACGAGCAGTACTTC CAWSLGTGTDEQYF
NA TRBJ1-1 13 TRBV7-6 NA TGTGCCAGCAGCCCTCCGGGGAACACTGAAGCTTTCTTT CASSPPGNTEAFF
NA TRBJ2-6 14 TRBV7-2 NA TGTGCCAGCAGCTTAGGTCGGGGGGCCAACGTCCTGACTTTC CASSLGRGANVLTF
NA TRBJ2-2 16 TRBV13 NA TGTGCCAGCAGCTTAAAGACAACTAGTAACACCGGGGAGCTGTTTTTT CASSLKTTSNTGELFF